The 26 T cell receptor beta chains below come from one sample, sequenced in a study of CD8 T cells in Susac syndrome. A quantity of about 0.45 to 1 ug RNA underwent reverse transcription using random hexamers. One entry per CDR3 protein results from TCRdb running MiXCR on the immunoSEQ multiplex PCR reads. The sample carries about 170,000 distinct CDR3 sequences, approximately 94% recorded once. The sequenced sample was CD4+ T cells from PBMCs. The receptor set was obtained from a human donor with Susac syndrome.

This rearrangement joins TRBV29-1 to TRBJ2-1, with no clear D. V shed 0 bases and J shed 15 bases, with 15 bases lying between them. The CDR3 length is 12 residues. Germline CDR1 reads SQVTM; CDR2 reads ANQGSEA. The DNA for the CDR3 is TGCAGCGTTGAAGAGTTCGACACCGGCGCGTTCTTC. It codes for CSVEEFDTGAFF.

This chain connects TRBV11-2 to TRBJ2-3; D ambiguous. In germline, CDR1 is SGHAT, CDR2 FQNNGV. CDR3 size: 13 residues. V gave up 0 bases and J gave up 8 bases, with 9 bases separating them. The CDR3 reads CASSLEQHGTQYF. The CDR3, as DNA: TGTGCCAGCAGCTTAGAACAGCACGGTACGCAGTATTTT.

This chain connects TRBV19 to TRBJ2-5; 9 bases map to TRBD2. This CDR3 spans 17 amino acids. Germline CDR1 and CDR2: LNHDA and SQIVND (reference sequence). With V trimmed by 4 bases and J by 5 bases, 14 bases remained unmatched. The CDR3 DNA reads TGTGCCAGTAGTACTCCGGCGGCGGGGGGGCATCGGGAGACCCAGTACTTC. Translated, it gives CASSTPAAGGHRETQYF.

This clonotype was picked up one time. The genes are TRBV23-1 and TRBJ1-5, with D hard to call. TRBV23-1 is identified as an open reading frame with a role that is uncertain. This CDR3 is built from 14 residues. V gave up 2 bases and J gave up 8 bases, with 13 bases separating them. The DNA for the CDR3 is TGCGCCAGCAGTCAACTTGGATCCGGAGAGCCCCAGCATTTT. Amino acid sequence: CASSQLGSGEPQHF.

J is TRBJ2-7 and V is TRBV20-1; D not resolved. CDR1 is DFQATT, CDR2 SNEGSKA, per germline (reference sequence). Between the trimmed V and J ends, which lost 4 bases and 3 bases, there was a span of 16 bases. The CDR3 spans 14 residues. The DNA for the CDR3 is TGCAGTGCTAAAGCAGTCGGCTGGTTCTACGAGCAGTACTTC. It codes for CSAKAVGWFYEQYF.

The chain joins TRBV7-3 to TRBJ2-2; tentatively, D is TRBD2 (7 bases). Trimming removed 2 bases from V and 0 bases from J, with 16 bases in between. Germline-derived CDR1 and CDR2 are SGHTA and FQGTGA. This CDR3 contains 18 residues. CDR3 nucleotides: TGTGCCAGCAGCTTAGTCTGGAGGGGGGGAACGAACACCGGGGAGCTGTTTTTT. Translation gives CASSLVWRGGTNTGELFF.

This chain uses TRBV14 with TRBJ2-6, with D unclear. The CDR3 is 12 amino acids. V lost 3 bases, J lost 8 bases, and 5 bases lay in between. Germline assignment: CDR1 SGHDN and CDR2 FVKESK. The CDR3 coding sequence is TGTGCCAGCAGCCATTTGTCCAACGTCCTGACTTTC. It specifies CASSHLSNVLTF.

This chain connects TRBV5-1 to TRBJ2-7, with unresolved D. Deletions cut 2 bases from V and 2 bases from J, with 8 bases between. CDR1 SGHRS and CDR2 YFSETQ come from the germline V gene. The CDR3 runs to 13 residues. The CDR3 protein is CASSFDTPYEQYF. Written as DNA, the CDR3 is TGCGCCAGCAGCTTCGACACCCCCTACGAGCAGTACTTC.

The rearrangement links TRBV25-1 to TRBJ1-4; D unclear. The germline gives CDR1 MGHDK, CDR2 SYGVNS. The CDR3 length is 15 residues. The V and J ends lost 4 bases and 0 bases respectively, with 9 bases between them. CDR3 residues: CASSVFGSTNEKLFF. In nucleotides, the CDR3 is TGTGCCAGCAGTGTCTTCGGTTCAACTAATGAAAAACTGTTTTTT.

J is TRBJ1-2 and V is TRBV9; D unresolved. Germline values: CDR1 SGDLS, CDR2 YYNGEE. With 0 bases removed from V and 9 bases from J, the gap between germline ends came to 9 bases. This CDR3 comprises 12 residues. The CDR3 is CASSVGTTRYTF. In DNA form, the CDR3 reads TGTGCCAGCAGCGTAGGGACTACTCGCTACACCTTC. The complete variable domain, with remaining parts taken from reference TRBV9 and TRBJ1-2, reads DSGVTQTPKHLITATGQRVTLRCSPRSGDLSVYWYQQSLDQGLQFLIQYYNGEERAKGNILERFSAQQFPDLHSELNLSSLELGDSALYFCASSVGTTRYTFGSGTRLTVV.

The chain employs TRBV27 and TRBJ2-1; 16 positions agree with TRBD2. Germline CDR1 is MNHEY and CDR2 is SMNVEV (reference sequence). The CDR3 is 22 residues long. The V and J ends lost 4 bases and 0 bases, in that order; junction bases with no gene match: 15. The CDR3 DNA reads TGTGCCAGCAGTTCGTTCGTGCCGGGACTAGCGGGGGGGCAGGCCTCCTACAATGAGCAGTTCTTC. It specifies CASSSFVPGLAGGQASYNEQFF.

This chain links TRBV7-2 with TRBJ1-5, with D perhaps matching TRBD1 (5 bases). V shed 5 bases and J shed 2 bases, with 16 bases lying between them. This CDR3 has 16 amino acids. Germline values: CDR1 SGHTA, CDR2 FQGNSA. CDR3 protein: CASSRRGVAGNQPQHF. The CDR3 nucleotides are TGTGCCAGCAGCAGACGGGGGGTAGCGGGCAATCAGCCCCAGCATTTT.

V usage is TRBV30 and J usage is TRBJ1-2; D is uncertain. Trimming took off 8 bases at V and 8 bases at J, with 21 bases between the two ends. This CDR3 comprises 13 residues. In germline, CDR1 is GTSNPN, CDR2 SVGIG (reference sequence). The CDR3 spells CAGPIRLGNGYTF. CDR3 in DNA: TGTGCCGGCCCGATCCGATTAGGGAACGGCTACACCTTC.

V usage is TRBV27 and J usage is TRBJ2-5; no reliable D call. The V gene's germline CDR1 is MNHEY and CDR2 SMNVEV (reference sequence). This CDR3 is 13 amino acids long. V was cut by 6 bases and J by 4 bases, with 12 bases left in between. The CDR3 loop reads CASRRLGLETQYF. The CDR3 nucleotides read TGTGCCAGCAGACGACTTGGCTTAGAGACCCAGTACTTC.

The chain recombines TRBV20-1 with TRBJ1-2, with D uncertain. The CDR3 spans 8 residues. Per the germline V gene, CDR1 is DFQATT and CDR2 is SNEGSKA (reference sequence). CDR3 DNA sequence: TGCAGGGCCTATGGCTACACCTTC. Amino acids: CRAYGYTF.

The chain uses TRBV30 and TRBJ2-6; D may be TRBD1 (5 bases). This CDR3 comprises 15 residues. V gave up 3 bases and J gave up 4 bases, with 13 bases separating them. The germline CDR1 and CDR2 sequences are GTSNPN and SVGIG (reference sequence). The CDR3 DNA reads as TGTGCCTGGAGCCTCAGGGTGTCCGGGGCCAACGTCCTGACTTTC. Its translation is CAWSLRVSGANVLTF.

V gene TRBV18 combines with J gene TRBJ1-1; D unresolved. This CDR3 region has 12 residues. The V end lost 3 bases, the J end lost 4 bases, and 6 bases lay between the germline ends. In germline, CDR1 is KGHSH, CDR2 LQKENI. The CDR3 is CASSPQSTEAFF. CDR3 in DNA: TGTGCCAGCTCACCCCAGTCCACTGAAGCTTTCTTT.

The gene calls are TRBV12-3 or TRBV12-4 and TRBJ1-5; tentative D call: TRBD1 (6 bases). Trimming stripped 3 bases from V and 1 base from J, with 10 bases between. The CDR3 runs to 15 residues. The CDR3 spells CASSLGAGSNQPQHF. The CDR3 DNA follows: TGTGCCAGCAGTTTGGGGGCGGGAAGCAATCAGCCCCAGCATTTT.

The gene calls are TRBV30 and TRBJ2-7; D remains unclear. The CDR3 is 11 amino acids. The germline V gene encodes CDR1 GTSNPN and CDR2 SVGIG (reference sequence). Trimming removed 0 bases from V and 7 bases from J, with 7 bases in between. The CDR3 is CAWSVTTEQYF. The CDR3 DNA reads TGTGCCTGGAGTGTAACTACAGAGCAGTACTTC.

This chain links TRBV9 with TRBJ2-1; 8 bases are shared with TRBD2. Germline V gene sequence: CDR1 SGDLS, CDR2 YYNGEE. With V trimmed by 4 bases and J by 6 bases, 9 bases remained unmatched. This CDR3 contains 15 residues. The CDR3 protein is CASSFRGGRSNEQFF. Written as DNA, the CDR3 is TGTGCCAGCAGCTTTCGGGGGGGCCGATCCAATGAGCAGTTCTTC. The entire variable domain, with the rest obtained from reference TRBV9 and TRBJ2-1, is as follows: DSGVTQTPKHLITATGQRVTLRCSPRSGDLSVYWYQQSLDQGLQFLIQYYNGEERAKGNILERFSAQQFPDLHSELNLSSLELGDSALYFCASSFRGGRSNEQFFGPGTRLTVL.

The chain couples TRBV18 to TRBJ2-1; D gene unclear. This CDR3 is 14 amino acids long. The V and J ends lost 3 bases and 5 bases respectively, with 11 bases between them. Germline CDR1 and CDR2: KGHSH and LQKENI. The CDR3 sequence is CASSPPRPHNEQFF. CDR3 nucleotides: TGTGCCAGCTCACCCCCTCGGCCCCACAATGAGCAGTTCTTC.

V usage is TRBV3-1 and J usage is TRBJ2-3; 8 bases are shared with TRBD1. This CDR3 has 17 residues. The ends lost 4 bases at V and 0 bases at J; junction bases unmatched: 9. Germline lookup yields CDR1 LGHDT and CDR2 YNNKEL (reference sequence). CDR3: CASSRTTGATSTDTQYF. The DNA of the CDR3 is TGTGCCAGCAGCCGGACGACAGGGGCGACTAGCACAGATACGCAGTATTTT.

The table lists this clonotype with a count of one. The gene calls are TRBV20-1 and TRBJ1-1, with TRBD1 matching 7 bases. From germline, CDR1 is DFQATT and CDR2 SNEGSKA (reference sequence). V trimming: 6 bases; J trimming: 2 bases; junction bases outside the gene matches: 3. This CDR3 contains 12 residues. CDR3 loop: CSARQGNTEAFF. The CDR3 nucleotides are TGCAGTGCGCGACAGGGTAACACTGAAGCTTTCTTT.

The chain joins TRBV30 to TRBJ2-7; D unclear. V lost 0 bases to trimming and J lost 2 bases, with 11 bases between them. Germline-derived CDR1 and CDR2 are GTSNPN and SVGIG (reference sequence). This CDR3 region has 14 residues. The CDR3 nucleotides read TGTGCCTGGAGTGTAGGCACCTTAACCTACGAGCAGTACTTC. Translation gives CAWSVGTLTYEQYF.

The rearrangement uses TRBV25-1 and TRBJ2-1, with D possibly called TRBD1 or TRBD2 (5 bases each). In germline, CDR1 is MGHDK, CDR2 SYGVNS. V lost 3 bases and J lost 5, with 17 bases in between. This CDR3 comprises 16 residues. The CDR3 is CASSDLAWAGNNEQFF. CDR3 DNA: TGTGCCAGCAGTGACCTAGCATGGGCAGGGAACAATGAGCAGTTCTTC. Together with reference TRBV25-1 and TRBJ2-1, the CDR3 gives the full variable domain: EADIYQTPRYLVIGTGKKITLECSQTMGHDKMYWYQQDPGMELHLIHYSYGVNSTEKGDLSSESTVSRIRTEHFPLTLESARPSHTSQYLCASSDLAWAGNNEQFFGPGTRLTVL.

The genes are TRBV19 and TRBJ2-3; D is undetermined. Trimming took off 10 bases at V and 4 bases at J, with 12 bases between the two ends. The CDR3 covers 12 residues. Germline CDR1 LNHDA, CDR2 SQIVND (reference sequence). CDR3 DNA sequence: TGTGCCACCAACGACCGGGCAGATACGCAGTATTTT. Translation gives CATNDRADTQYF.